Presented here are 26 T cell receptor beta chains from one specimen sequenced in a study of Graves' ophthalmopathy and Graves' hyperthyroidism. RNA transcripts served as template for amplifying TCR beta CDR3 sequences. Following a first-round RT-PCR that used HTBI primers, a second-round multiplex PCR was carried out. TCRdb re-analysed the multiplex PCR reads in MiXCR, keeping a single row per CDR3 protein. Here the sample spans 300,000 to 500,000 distinct CDR3 sequences, about 16% being singletons. Sequences were obtained from peripheral blood. Every receptor here comes from a woman younger than 35 with stable Graves' hyperthyroidism.

The rearrangement links TRBV6-1 to TRBJ1-1; D gene unclear. Trimming took 5 bases from V and 6 from J, leaving 16 bases between them. Germline CDR1 MNHNS, CDR2 SASEGT. The length of the CDR3 is 14 residues. The CDR3 DNA sequence: TGTGCCAGCAGTACGAGGATTTCCGGGGCTGAAGCTTTCTTT. Translation: CASSTRISGAEAFF.

The chain combines TRBV12-3 or TRBV12-4 with TRBJ1-2; possible D gene TRBD1, 5 bases. The CDR3 extends over 12 amino acids. Trimming cost V 6 bases and J 7 bases, with 12 bases left between them. CDR3 sequence reads: CASRQGESGYTF. The CDR3 DNA sequence: TGTGCCAGCAGACAAGGGGAAAGTGGCTACACCTTC.

In this sample, this clonotype turned up many times. The chain joins TRBV6-1 to TRBJ1-2, with 7 nucleotides matching TRBD1. Losses at the gene ends were 3 bases for V and 0 bases for J; bases not matched to a gene: 4. Germline CDR1 MNHNS, CDR2 SASEGT. This CDR3 has 15 amino acids. The CDR3 DNA follows: TGTGCCAGCAGTGACTACAGGGGAGCTAACTATGGCTACACCTTC. As protein: CASSDYRGANYGYTF.

This clonotype was counted a few times. The genes are TRBV20-1 and TRBJ2-7, with TRBD1 identical over 10 bases. V was clipped by 6 bases and J by 0 bases; unmatched bases: 11. The CDR3 spans 16 residues. The germline V gene has CDR1 DFQATT and CDR2 SNEGSKA (reference sequence). DNA for the CDR3: TGCAGTGCAAATACGGGACAGGGGCCGTACTCCTACGAGCAGTACTTC. Translated: CSANTGQGPYSYEQYF.

This clonotype was counted at least ten times. The rearrangement links TRBV6-1 to TRBJ2-7; 9 bases are shared with TRBD1. Germline V lookup: CDR1 MNHNS, CDR2 SASEGT. The ends lost 9 bases at V and 4 bases at J; junction bases unmatched: 10. The length of the CDR3 is 14 residues. The CDR3 protein is CASGKRDREYEQYF. Here the CDR3 DNA reads TGTGCCAGTGGAAAACGGGACAGGGAGTACGAGCAGTACTTC.

A note on this clonotype: A much larger clone differs by one base, so this may be a read error. In DNA form, the CDR3 reads TGTACCAGCAGCTTAACGACAGGGGACGGCTACACCTTC. Translation: CTSSLTTGDGYTF. V is TRBV7-9 and J is TRBJ1-2; 8 bases fit TRBD1. Germline V gives CDR1 SEHNR, CDR2 FQNEAQ (reference sequence). The CDR3 has 13 amino acids.

The chain couples TRBV14 to TRBJ1-1, with 9 bases lining up with TRBD1. Trimming removed 1 base from V and 1 base from J; junction bases left unmatched: 1. The V gene's germline CDR1 is SGHDN and CDR2 FVKESK. CDR3 length: 15 amino acids. The CDR3 protein is CASSQGTGANTEAFF. The DNA for the CDR3 is TGTGCCAGCAGCCAAGGGACAGGGGCGAACACTGAAGCTTTCTTT.

The CDR3 here is CASNFDRANYGYTF. As DNA, the CDR3 is TGTGCCAGCAACTTCGACAGAGCTAACTATGGCTACACCTTC. This chain joins TRBV12-3 or TRBV12-4 and TRBJ1-2; D is perhaps TRBD1 (5 bases). CDR3 length: 14 residues. Between the trimmed V and J ends, which lost 7 bases and 0 bases, there was a span of 12 bases.

The chain links TRBV27 to TRBJ2-3; 8 bases map to TRBD2. This CDR3 comprises 13 residues. Germline CDR1 is MNHEY and CDR2 is SMNVEV (reference sequence). Trimming cost V 6 bases and J 6 bases; bases outside gene matches: 5. The CDR3 loop is CASRTSGADTQYF. CDR3 nucleotide sequence: TGTGCCAGCAGAACTAGCGGAGCGGATACGCAGTATTTT.

This clonotype was seen many times. This chain uses TRBV7-2 with TRBJ2-7, with 10 bases fitting TRBD1. This CDR3 is 15 amino acids long. J was trimmed by 2 bases and V by 5 bases; bases with no gene match: 6. Germline CDR1 reads SGHTA; CDR2 reads FQGNSA. The CDR3 reads CASSQGQGWTYEQYF. The CDR3 DNA reads TGTGCCAGCAGCCAGGGACAGGGGTGGACCTACGAGCAGTACTTC.

Many counts were recorded for this clonotype. The chain is built from TRBV12-3 or TRBV12-4 and TRBJ2-7; 11 bases are shared with TRBD2. The CDR3 totals 19 residues. V lost 4 bases, J lost 0 bases, and 14 bases stayed unmatched. The CDR3 DNA sequence: TGTGCCAGCAGTTCCCCCGGGACTAGCGGATCCAGGAGCTCCTACGAGCAGTACTTC. Protein sequence: CASSSPGTSGSRSSYEQYF.

This clonotype was recorded many times. This sequence joins TRBV9 and TRBJ2-2, with 7 bases that match TRBD2. V shed 4 bases and J 1 base; nucleotides not matched to a gene: 4. The CDR3 is made up of 15 amino acids. The germline CDR1 and CDR2 sequences are SGDLS and YYNGEE. The CDR3 sequence is CASSRDYLNTGELFF. CDR3 coding DNA: TGTGCCAGCAGCCGGGACTACCTGAACACCGGGGAGCTGTTTTTT.

This clonotype was detected many times. V is TRBV28 and J is TRBJ1-6; TRBD1 aligns across 7 bases. J lost 7 bases, V lost 5 bases, and 8 bases had no gene match. Per the germline V gene, CDR1 is MDHEN and CDR2 is SYDVKM. CDR3 length equals 15 residues. The CDR3 spells CASSGPRGSNSPLHF. CDR3 DNA sequence: TGTGCCAGCAGTGGCCCCAGGGGGAGCAATTCACCCCTCCACTTT.

This chain uses TRBV4-1 with TRBJ2-7; TRBD1 agrees at 8 bases. V lost 4 bases, J lost 1 base, and 6 bases stayed unmatched. Germline CDR1 is MGHRA and CDR2 is YSYEKL. The CDR3 spans 15 residues. The CDR3, as DNA: TGCGCCAGCAGCCCTGGATGGGACAGGTCCTACGAGCAGTACTTC. Protein: CASSPGWDRSYEQYF.

This clonotype appeared many times. The chain carries TRBV14 and TRBJ2-5; a possible D gene is TRBD2 (6 bases). The CDR3 consists of 16 residues. Trimming shortened V by 4 bases and J by 1 base, and 16 bases separated the two germline ends. The V gene's germline CDR1 is SGHDN and CDR2 FVKESK. The CDR3 here is CASSRTRLVGQETQYF. Here the CDR3 DNA reads TGTGCCAGCAGCCGGACGAGACTAGTGGGCCAAGAGACCCAGTACTTC.

This clonotype was detected many times. V is TRBV10-1 and J is TRBJ2-7; 10 bases agree with TRBD1. The CDR3 spans 13 residues. After removal of 7 bases from V and 5 bases from J, the junction contained 5 bases not matched to a gene. The germline V gene has CDR1 WNHNN and CDR2 SYGVQD (reference sequence). CDR3 nucleotide sequence: TGCGCCAGCAATCGGGACAGGGGCCACGAGCAGTACTTC. Its protein product is CASNRDRGHEQYF.

This clonotype was seen a few times. Being one base from a much bigger clone, this may be a read error. The chain carries TRBV2 and TRBJ1-1; TRBD1 agrees at 8 bases. Looked up from germline, CDR1 is SNHLY and CDR2 is FYNNEI. CDR3 length: 19 amino acids. CDR3 region: CASSEYGRTGRIVNTEACF. CDR3 nucleotide sequence: TGTGCCAGCAGTGAATATGGTAGGACAGGGAGGATAGTTAACACTGAAGCTTGCTTT.

In its sample, this clonotype was seen many times. The chain joins TRBV7-9 to TRBJ2-7; D tentatively reads TRBD1 or TRBD2 (5 bases each). This CDR3 contains 15 residues. The germline V gene encodes CDR1 SEHNR and CDR2 FQNEAQ (reference sequence). V was clipped by 7 bases and J by 0 bases, with 16 bases between them. The CDR3 protein is CASTKPGLASYEQYF. DNA for the CDR3: TGTGCCAGCACCAAGCCGGGGCTAGCCTCCTACGAGCAGTACTTC.

This clonotype was detected ten times or more. V and J are TRBV12-3 or TRBV12-4 and TRBJ2-2; D gene uncertain. V lost 8 bases and J 3 bases, leaving 7 bases between the germline ends. This CDR3 region has 12 residues. The CDR3 is CASAGYTGELFF. In DNA, the CDR3 is TGTGCCAGCGCCGGGTACACCGGGGAGCTGTTTTTT.

In this sample, this clonotype turned up many times. This chain joins TRBV11-3 and TRBJ2-2; the D gene could be TRBD1 or TRBD2 (5 bases each). The CDR3 consists of 15 residues. The germline V gene has CDR1 SGHNT and CDR2 YENEEA. Deletions cut 1 base from V and 1 base from J, with 7 bases between. This CDR3 reads CASSLGGRNTGELFF. Here the CDR3 DNA reads TGTGCCAGCAGCTTAGGGGGACGGAACACCGGGGAGCTGTTTTTT.

This clonotype occurred many times. V is TRBV5-6 and J is TRBJ1-1; a possible D gene is TRBD1 (6 bases). Germline V gene sequence: CDR1 SGHDT, CDR2 YYEEEE. There are 16 residues in the CDR3. Trimming took 2 bases from V and 0 from J, leaving 14 bases between them. The CDR3 coding sequence is TGTGCCAGCAGCTTTTGGACAGCCGAAATGAACACTGAAGCTTTCTTT. It specifies CASSFWTAEMNTEAFF.

This chain links TRBV11-3 with TRBJ2-7; 8 bases line up with TRBD2. Germline lookup yields CDR1 SGHNT and CDR2 YENEEA. This CDR3 region has 12 residues. J gave up 11 bases and V 6 bases, and 9 bases lay outside the gene matches. The CDR3, as DNA: TGTGCCAGCAGTTCCGGGACTAGAAGTGAGTACTTC. As protein: CASSSGTRSEYF.

This clonotype was observed at least ten times. V gene TRBV12-3 or TRBV12-4 combines with J gene TRBJ2-2, with no clear D. CDR3 size: 13 residues. V lost 3 bases to trimming and J lost 1 base, with 3 bases between them. CDR3 in amino acids: CASSFGNTGELFF. The CDR3 DNA follows: TGTGCCAGCAGTTTCGGGAACACCGGGGAGCTGTTTTTT.

This clonotype was counted only a few times. This rearrangement joins TRBV20-1 to TRBJ2-7; TRBD2 matches at 7 bases. Germline values: CDR1 DFQATT, CDR2 SNEGSKA (reference sequence). J lost 0 bases, V lost 4 bases, and 6 bases had no gene match. The CDR3 totals 14 residues. The CDR3 DNA is TGCAGTGCTAAACCCGGGACTACCTCCTACGAGCAGTACTTC. This gives the protein CSAKPGTTSYEQYF.

In this sample, this clonotype turned up many times. V is TRBV2 and J is TRBJ2-7; D gene uncertain. V lost 1 base and J lost 4, with 11 bases in between. Germline V lookup: CDR1 SNHLY, CDR2 FYNNEI. This CDR3 is built from 14 residues. In DNA form, the CDR3 reads TGTGCCAGCAGTGAAGGGACGGATATTTACGAGCAGTACTTC. Encoded protein: CASSEGTDIYEQYF.

This clonotype occurred many times. The V gene is TRBV6-1, the J gene TRBJ1-1, with D maybe TRBD1 (5 bases). CDR1 MNHNS and CDR2 SASEGT come from the germline V gene. V lost 6 bases and J 1 base, leaving 15 bases between the germline ends. The CDR3 length is 15 residues. CDR3 region: CASRDAGQGNTEAFF. The CDR3, as DNA: TGTGCCAGCAGGGACGCGGGGCAGGGGAACACTGAAGCTTTCTTT.